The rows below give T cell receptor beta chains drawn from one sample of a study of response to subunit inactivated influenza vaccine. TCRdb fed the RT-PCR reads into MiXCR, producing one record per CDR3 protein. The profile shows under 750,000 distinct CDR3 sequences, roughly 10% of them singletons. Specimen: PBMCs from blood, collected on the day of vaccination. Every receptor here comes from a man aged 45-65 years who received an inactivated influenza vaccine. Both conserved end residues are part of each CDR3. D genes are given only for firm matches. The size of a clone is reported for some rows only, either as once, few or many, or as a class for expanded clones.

CDR3nt: TGCAGCGGCGAGACAGGGGGCTATGGCTACACCTTC
CDR3aa: CSGETGGYGYTF
abundance: few
j_gene: TRBJ1-2
d_gene: TRBD1
v_gene: TRBV29-1

CDR3nt: TGTGCCAGCCATATGGGGGACAGAGACTATAGCAATCAGCCCCAGCATTTT
CDR3aa: CASHMGDRDYSNQPQHF
abundance: .
j_gene: TRBJ1-5
d_gene: TRBD1
v_gene: TRBV25-1

CDR3nt: TGTGCCAGCATAAGCGGTAGCTCCTACAATGAGCAGTTCTTC
CDR3aa: CASISGSSYNEQFF
abundance: .
j_gene: TRBJ2-1
d_gene: .
v_gene: TRBV28

CDR3nt: TGTGCCAGCAGCCGAATGACAGTTCCCTACGAGCAGTACTTC
CDR3aa: CASSRMTVPYEQYF
abundance: few
j_gene: TRBJ2-7
d_gene: .
v_gene: TRBV4-2

CDR3nt: TGTGCCAGCCGACCGAGGCAGGGGGCCATGTACCAAGAGACCCAGTACTTC
CDR3aa: CASRPRQGAMYQETQYF
abundance: .
j_gene: TRBJ2-5
d_gene: TRBD1
v_gene: TRBV28

CDR3nt: TGTGCCAGCAGTTTCTTACTAGCGGGGGGATGGAATGAGCAGTTCTTC
CDR3aa: CASSFLLAGGWNEQFF
abundance: once
j_gene: TRBJ2-1
d_gene: TRBD2
v_gene: TRBV12-3/TRBV12-4

CDR3nt: TGTGCCAGCTCAAAGACTAGCGGAGACAATGAGCAGTTCTTC
CDR3aa: CASSKTSGDNEQFF
abundance: few
j_gene: TRBJ2-1
d_gene: TRBD2
v_gene: TRBV18

CDR3nt: TGCGCCAGCAGCTTGCAAGGGGCAGAGTCACCCCTCCACTTT
CDR3aa: CASSLQGAESPLHF
abundance: many
j_gene: TRBJ1-6
d_gene: .
v_gene: TRBV5-1

CDR3nt: TGTGCCAGCAGCCGCCCCGAGGGGGTAGCGGGTTGGACAGATACGCAGTATTTT
CDR3aa: CASSRPEGVAGWTDTQYF
abundance: many
j_gene: TRBJ2-3
d_gene: .
v_gene: TRBV11-1

CDR3nt: TGCAGCGTTGAATTAGGGCTAGCGGGATCCACAGATACGCAGTATTTT
CDR3aa: CSVELGLAGSTDTQYF
abundance: .
j_gene: TRBJ2-3
d_gene: TRBD2
v_gene: TRBV29-1

CDR3nt: TGCGCCAGCAGCTTTCAGGACGGCGGTCGCAGCGGCTACACCTTC
CDR3aa: CASSFQDGGRSGYTF
abundance: .
j_gene: TRBJ1-2
d_gene: .
v_gene: TRBV5-1

CDR3nt: TGTGCCAGCAGAAGTAGCGGGAGGGCTTCCTACGAGCAGTACTTC
CDR3aa: CASRSSGRASYEQYF
abundance: few
j_gene: TRBJ2-7
d_gene: TRBD2
v_gene: TRBV7-3

CDR3nt: TGTGCCAGCAGCTACGGACTAGCGGGCAATGAGCAGTTCTTC
CDR3aa: CASSYGLAGNEQFF
abundance: many
j_gene: TRBJ2-1
d_gene: TRBD2
v_gene: TRBV7-9

CDR3nt: TGTGCCAGCAGGGCGTATGGTTCCTCCTACGAGCAGTACTTC
CDR3aa: CASRAYGSSYEQYF
abundance: .
j_gene: TRBJ2-7
d_gene: .
v_gene: TRBV12-3/TRBV12-4

CDR3nt: TGCAGTGCTAGAGATCGGCCAGGGAAACAGCCCCAGCATTTT
CDR3aa: CSARDRPGKQPQHF
abundance: few
j_gene: TRBJ1-5
d_gene: .
v_gene: TRBV20-1

CDR3nt: TGTGCCAGCAGCGTCTCAGGGAACGAAAAACTGTTTTTT
CDR3aa: CASSVSGNEKLFF
abundance: .
j_gene: TRBJ1-4
d_gene: .
v_gene: TRBV9

CDR3nt: TGCGCCAGTTCCCACTGGGGACAAGAGACCCAGTACTTC
CDR3aa: CASSHWGQETQYF
abundance: few
j_gene: TRBJ2-5
d_gene: .
v_gene: TRBV5-1

CDR3nt: TGTGCCAGCAGCGTAGTGCCCCGGCCCGACACTGAAGCTTTCTTT
CDR3aa: CASSVVPRPDTEAFF
abundance: .
j_gene: TRBJ1-1
d_gene: .
v_gene: TRBV9

CDR3nt: TGTGCCACCAGGCGGGAGAACACTGAAGCTTTCTTT
CDR3aa: CATRRENTEAFF
abundance: few
j_gene: TRBJ1-1
d_gene: .
v_gene: TRBV10-3

CDR3nt: TGCAGCGTTGACCGACAGGGACTCACAGATACGCAGTATTTT
CDR3aa: CSVDRQGLTDTQYF
abundance: few
j_gene: TRBJ2-3
d_gene: .
v_gene: TRBV29-1

CDR3nt: TGCGCCAGCAGCGAGCGGTATTACTCCTACGAGCAGTACTTC
CDR3aa: CASSERYYSYEQYF
abundance: few
j_gene: TRBJ2-7
d_gene: .
v_gene: TRBV5-1

CDR3nt: TGTGCCAGTAGTATAAGCTGGAGTGGCGGGGAGCTGTTTTTT
CDR3aa: CASSISWSGGELFF
abundance: few
j_gene: TRBJ2-2
d_gene: .
v_gene: TRBV19

CDR3nt: TGTGCCAGCAGCAAACTCCGGGACGGGTCCTACGAGCAGTACTTC
CDR3aa: CASSKLRDGSYEQYF
abundance: few
j_gene: TRBJ2-7
d_gene: .
v_gene: TRBV6-1

CDR3nt: TGTGCCAGCAGTTTAAGCGGGCGACACGAGCAGTTCTTC
CDR3aa: CASSLSGRHEQFF
abundance: .
j_gene: TRBJ2-1
d_gene: .
v_gene: TRBV12-3/TRBV12-4

CDR3nt: TGTGCCAGCAGTTACTCGATTTGGGACACCTTCACAGATACGCAGTATTTT
CDR3aa: CASSYSIWDTFTDTQYF
abundance: few
j_gene: TRBJ2-3
d_gene: .
v_gene: TRBV6-2/TRBV6-3

CDR3nt: TGCAGCGTTGCCCCCGGGACAGCCCCCTACGAGCAGTACTTC
CDR3aa: CSVAPGTAPYEQYF
abundance: few
j_gene: TRBJ2-7
d_gene: TRBD1
v_gene: TRBV29-1

CDR3nt: TGTGCCAGCAGCTGGGACAGGTCGAACACCGGGGAGCTGTTTTTT
CDR3aa: CASSWDRSNTGELFF
abundance: .
j_gene: TRBJ2-2
d_gene: TRBD1
v_gene: TRBV27

CDR3nt: TGTGCCAGCGGAGACAGGGGCAATCAGCCCCAGCATTTT
CDR3aa: CASGDRGNQPQHF
abundance: many
j_gene: TRBJ1-5
d_gene: TRBD1
v_gene: TRBV2

CDR3nt: TGTGCCATCAGTGAGGGTCTAGCGGTTTACGAGCAGTACTTC
CDR3aa: CAISEGLAVYEQYF
abundance: few
j_gene: TRBJ2-7
d_gene: TRBD2
v_gene: TRBV10-3

CDR3nt: TGTGCCAGCAGCCCGGACCCGGGTCGTGGGTTAAAGCCCTACGAGCAGTACTTC
CDR3aa: CASSPDPGRGLKPYEQYF
abundance: .
j_gene: TRBJ2-7
d_gene: .
v_gene: TRBV7-6